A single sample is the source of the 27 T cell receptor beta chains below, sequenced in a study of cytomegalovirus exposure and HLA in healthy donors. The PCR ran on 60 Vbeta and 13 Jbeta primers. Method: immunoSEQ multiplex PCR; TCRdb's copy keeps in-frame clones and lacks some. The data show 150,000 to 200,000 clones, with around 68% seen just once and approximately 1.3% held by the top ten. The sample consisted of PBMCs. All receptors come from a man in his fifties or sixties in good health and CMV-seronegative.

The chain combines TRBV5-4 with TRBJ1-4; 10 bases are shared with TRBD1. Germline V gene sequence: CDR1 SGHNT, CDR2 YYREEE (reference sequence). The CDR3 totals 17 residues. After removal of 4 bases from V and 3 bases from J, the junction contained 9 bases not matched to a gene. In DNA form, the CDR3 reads TGTGCCAGCAGCCCCTGGACAGGGGGTCTAGCTAATGAAAAACTGTTTTTT. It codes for CASSPWTGGLANEKLFF.

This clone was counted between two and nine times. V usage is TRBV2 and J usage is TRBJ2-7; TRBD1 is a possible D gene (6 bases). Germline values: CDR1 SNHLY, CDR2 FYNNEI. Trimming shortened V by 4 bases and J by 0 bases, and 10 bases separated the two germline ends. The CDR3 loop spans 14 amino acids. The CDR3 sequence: CASSGTAASYEQYF. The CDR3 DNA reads TGTGCCAGCAGTGGGACAGCAGCCTCCTACGAGCAGTACTTC.

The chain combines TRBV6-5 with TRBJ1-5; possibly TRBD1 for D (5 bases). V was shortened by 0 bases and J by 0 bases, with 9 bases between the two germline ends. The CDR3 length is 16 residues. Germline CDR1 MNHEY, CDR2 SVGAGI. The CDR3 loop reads CASSYSRQYSNQPQHF. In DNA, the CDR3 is TGTGCCAGCAGTTACTCGAGACAGTATAGCAATCAGCCCCAGCATTTT.

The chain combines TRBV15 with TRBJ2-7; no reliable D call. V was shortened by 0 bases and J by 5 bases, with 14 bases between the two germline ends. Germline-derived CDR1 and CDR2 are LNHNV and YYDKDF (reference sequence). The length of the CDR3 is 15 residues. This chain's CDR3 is CATSRDTGTVDEQYF. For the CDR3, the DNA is TGTGCCACCAGCAGAGACACGGGTACGGTCGACGAGCAGTACTTC.

The CDR3 sequence: CASSATGGGRGEAFF. The DNA for the CDR3 is TGTGCCAGCAGTGCCACAGGGGGCGGAAGGGGTGAAGCTTTCTTT. The chain combines TRBV25-1 with TRBJ1-1; TRBD1 matches 9 bases. Germline V gives CDR1 MGHDK, CDR2 SYGVNS. Trimming took 4 bases from V and 7 from J; bases not matched to a gene: 10. The CDR3 runs to 15 residues.

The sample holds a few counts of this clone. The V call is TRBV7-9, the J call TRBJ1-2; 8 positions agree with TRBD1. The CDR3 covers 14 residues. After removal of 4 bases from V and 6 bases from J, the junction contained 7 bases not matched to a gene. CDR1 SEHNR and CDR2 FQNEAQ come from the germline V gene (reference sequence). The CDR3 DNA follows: TGTGCCAGCAGCTCCCCTCCGACAGGGGATGGCTACACCTTC. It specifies CASSSPPTGDGYTF.

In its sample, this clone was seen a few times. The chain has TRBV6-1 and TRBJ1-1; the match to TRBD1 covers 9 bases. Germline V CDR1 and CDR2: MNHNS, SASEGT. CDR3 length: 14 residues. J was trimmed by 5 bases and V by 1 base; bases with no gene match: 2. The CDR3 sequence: CASSEGTGATEAFF. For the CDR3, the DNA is TGTGCCAGCAGTGAAGGGACAGGGGCAACTGAAGCTTTCTTT.

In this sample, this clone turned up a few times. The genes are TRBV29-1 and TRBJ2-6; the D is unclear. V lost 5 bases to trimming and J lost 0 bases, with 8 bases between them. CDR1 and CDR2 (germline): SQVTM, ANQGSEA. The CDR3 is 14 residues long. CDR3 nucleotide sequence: TGCAGCGTTACCACTGGCTCTGGGGCCAACGTCCTGACTTTC. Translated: CSVTTGSGANVLTF. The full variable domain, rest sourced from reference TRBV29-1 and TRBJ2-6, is SAVISQKPSRDICQRGTSLTIQCQVDSQVTMMFWYRQQPGQSLTLIATANQGSEATYESGFVIDKFPISRPNLTFSTLTVSNMSPEDSSIYLCSVTTGSGANVLTFGAGSRLTVL.

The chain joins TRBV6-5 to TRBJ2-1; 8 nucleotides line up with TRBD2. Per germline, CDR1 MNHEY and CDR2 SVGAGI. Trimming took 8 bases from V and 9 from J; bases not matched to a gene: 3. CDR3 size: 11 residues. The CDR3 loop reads CASYGGGEQFF. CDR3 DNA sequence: TGTGCCAGCTACGGGGGGGGTGAGCAGTTCTTC.

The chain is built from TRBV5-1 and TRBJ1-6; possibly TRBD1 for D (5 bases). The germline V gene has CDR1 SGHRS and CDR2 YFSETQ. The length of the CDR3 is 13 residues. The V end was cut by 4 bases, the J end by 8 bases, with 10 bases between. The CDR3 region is CASSLDSYSPLHF. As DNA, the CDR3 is TGCGCCAGCAGCCTCGACAGCTATTCACCCCTCCACTTT.

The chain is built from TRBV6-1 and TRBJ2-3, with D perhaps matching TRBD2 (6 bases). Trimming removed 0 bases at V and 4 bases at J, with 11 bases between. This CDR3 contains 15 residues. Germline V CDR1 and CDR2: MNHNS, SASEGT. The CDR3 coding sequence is TGTGCCAGCAGTGAAGCTGGAGGGGCGGCAGATACGCAGTATTTT. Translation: CASSEAGGAADTQYF.

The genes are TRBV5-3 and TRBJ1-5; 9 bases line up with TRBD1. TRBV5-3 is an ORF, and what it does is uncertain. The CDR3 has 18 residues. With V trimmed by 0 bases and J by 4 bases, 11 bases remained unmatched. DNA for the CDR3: TGTGCCAGAAGCTTGGAGCCAACAGGGGGCCGAAGTAATCAGCCCCAGCATTTT. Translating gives CARSLEPTGGRSNQPQHF.

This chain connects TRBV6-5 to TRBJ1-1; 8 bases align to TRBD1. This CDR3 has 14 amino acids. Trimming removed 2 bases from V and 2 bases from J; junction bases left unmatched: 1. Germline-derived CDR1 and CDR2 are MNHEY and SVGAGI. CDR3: CASSYGQGNTEAFF. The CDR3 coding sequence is TGTGCCAGCAGTTACGGACAGGGCAACACTGAAGCTTTCTTT.

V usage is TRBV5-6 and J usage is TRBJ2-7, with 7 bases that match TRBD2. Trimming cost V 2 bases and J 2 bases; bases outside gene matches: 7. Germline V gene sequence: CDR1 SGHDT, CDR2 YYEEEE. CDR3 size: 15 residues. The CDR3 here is CASSFSSGLTYEQYF. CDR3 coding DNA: TGTGCCAGCAGCTTCTCTAGCGGTTTGACCTACGAGCAGTACTTC.

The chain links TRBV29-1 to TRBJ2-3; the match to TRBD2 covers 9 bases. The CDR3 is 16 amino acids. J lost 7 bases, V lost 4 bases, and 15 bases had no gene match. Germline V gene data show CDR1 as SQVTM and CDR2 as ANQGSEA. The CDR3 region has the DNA TGCAGCGTTGCCTGGACCGGGGCGGGGGGGCCAAATACGCAGTATTTT. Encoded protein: CSVAWTGAGGPNTQYF.

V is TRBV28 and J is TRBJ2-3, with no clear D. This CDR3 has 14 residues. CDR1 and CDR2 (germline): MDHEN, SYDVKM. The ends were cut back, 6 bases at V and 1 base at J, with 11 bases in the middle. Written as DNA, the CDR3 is TGTGCCAGCAGGGCGGTTCTTCGCACAGATACGCAGTATTTT. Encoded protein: CASRAVLRTDTQYF.

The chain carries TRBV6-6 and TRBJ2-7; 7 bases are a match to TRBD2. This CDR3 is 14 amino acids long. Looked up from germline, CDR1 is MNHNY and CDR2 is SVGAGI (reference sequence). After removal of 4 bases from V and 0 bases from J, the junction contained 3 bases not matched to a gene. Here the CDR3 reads CASSLGGSSYEQYF. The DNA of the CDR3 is TGTGCCAGCAGTTTGGGCGGGAGCTCCTACGAGCAGTACTTC.

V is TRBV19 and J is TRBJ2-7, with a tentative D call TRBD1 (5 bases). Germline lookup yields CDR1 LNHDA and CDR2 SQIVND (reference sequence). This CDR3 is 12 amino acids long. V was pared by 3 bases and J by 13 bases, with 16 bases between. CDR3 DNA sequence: TGTGCCAGTAGTATCCCATCGTCAGGGCCTTACTTC. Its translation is CASSIPSSGPYF.

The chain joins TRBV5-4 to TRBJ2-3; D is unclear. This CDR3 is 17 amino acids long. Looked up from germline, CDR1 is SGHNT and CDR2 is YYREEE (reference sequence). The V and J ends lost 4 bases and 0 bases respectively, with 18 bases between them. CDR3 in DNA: TGTGCCAGCAGCCCCCTACCCACTCGTGCTAGCACAGATACGCAGTATTTT. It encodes CASSPLPTRASTDTQYF.

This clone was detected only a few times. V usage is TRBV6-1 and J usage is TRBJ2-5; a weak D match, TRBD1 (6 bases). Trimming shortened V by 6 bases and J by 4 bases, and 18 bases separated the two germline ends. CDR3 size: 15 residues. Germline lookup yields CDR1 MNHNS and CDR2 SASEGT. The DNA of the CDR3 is TGTGCCAGCAGCCCGGACAGAAATATGGGAGAGACCCAGTACTTC. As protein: CASSPDRNMGETQYF.

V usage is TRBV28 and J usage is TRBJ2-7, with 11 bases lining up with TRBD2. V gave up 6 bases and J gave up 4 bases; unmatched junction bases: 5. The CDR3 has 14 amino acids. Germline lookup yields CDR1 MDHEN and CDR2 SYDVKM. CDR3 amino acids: CASRPGLADYEQYF. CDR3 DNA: TGTGCCAGCAGGCCGGGACTAGCGGATTACGAGCAGTACTTC.

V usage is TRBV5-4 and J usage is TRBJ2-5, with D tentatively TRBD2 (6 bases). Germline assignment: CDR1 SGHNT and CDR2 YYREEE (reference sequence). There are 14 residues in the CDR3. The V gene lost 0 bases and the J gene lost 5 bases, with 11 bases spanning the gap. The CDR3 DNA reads TGTGCCAGCAGCTTGGCAGGAGGGGTTGAGACCCAGTACTTC. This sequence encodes CASSLAGGVETQYF.

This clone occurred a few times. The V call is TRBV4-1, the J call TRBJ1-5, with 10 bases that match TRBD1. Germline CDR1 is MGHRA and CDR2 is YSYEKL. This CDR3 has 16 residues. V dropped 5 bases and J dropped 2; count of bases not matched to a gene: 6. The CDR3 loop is CASSDRQGAGNQPQHF. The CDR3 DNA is TGCGCCAGCAGCGACCGACAGGGGGCGGGCAATCAGCCCCAGCATTTT.

CDR3 DNA: TGTGCCAGCAGCGATAGGGGGCTTGGGACTGAAGCTTTCTTT. It translates to CASSDRGLGTEAFF. This chain links TRBV11-2 with TRBJ1-1; 7 bases map to TRBD1. V shed 5 bases and J 5 bases; nucleotides not matched to a gene: 8. Germline CDR1 SGHAT, CDR2 FQNNGV. The CDR3 runs 14 residues. Complete variable domain (other parts from reference TRBV11-2 and TRBJ1-1): EAGVAQSPRYKIIEKRQSVAFWCNPISGHATLYWYQQILGQGPKLLIQFQNNGVVDDSQLPKDRFSAERLKGVDSTLKIQPAKLEDSAVYLCASSDRGLGTEAFFGQGTRLTVV.

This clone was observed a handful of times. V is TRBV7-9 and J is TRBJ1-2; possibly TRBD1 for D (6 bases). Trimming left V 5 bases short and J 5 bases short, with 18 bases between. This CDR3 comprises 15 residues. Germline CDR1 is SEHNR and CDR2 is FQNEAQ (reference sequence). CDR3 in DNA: TGTGCCAGCAGCGTCGAACAGGGTAAAAGATATGGCTACACCTTC. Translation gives CASSVEQGKRYGYTF.

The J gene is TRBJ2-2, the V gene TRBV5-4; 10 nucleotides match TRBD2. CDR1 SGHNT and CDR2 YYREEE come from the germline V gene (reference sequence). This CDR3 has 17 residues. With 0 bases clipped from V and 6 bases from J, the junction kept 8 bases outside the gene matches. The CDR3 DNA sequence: TGTGCCAGCAGCTTGGCCGGGGGTAGCGGGGGGCCCGGGGAGCTGTTTTTT. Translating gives CASSLAGGSGGPGELFF.

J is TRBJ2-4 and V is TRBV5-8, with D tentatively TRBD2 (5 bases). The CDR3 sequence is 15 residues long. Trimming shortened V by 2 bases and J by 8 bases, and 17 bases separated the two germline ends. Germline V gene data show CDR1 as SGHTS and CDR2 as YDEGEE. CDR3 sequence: CASSFDTPGKHIQYF. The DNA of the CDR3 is TGTGCCAGCAGCTTTGACACCCCGGGGAAACACATTCAGTACTTC.